One TCR beta chain is described in this entry. Its antigen is unknown. The source of the sample is a study of response to subunit inactivated influenza vaccine. Whole-study results and caveats: Authors suggested that a seasonal influenza vaccination recruits few new T cells each time.

Each CDR3 protein is one row after TCRdb ran MiXCR on the RT-PCR reads. The table includes 150,000 to 200,000 distinct CDR3 sequences, under 13% detected once. CDR3 size: 12 residues. The germline gives CDR1 MNHEY, CDR2 SVGEGT. Trimming took 2 bases from V and 7 from J, leaving 5 bases between them. The receptor was derived from a man aged 50-60 years who received an inactivated influenza vaccine. This chain joins TRBV6-2 or TRBV6-3 and TRBJ2-2; D unresolved. The sample consisted of non-naive T cells sorted from PBMCs, taken 40 to 50 days after vaccination. The CDR3 DNA sequence: TGTGCCAGCAGTTACGGCGGCGGGGAGCTGTTTTTT. As protein: CASSYGGGELFF.